The text below deals with one TCR beta chain. Amplification yielded TCR beta CDR3 regions, with RNA transcripts as the source. RT-PCR in the first round (using the HTBI primer set) targeted the TCR CDR3. TCRdb reanalysed the multiplex PCR reads using MiXCR and keeps one entry per CDR3 protein. This sample has more than 550,000 distinct CDR3 sequences; 45% occur once, and the top ten carry 6.5% to 9%. The CDR3 contains 14 residues. The V segment lost 4 bases and the J segment 2 bases; nucleotides outside the gene matches: 3. CDR1 and CDR2 (germline): SNHLY, FYNNEI. This record belongs to a study of T cells in Graves' hyperthyroidism and ophthalmopathy.

This clonotype was obtained from an adult man with Graves' disease, either hyperthyroidism or ophthalmopathy (not recorded which). The V and J genes are TRBV2 and TRBJ2-7, with 9 positions matching TRBD1. Sequencing input: peripheral blood or thyroid tissue (not recorded which). DNA for the CDR3: TGTGCCAGCAGTGGCGACAGGGGGACCTACGAGCAGTACTTC. Translated: CASSGDRGTYEQYF.